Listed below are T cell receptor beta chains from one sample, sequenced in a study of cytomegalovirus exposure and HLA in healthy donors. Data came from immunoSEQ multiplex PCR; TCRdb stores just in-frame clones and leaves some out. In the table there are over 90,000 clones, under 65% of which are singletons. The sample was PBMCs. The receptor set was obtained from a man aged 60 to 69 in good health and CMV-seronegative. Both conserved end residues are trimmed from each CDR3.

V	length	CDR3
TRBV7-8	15	ASSLGGGRVTVSLLH
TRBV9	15	ASSGGGSGAIDQPQH
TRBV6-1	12	ASSNLGQGNGYT
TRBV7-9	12	ASTEAGGVNEQF
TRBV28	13	ASTPPGGFGNTIY
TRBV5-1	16	ASSLYSSGGAVNTEAF
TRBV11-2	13	ASSPQRAGGYGYT
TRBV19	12	ASSGDRGGQPQH
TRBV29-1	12	SVWDRGSHQPQH
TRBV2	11	ASRRQTNYEQY
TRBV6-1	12	ASRENRGNQPQH
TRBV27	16	ASSSPPQISPNTGELF
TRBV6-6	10	ASSYSNGELF
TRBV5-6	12	ASSRTANTGELF
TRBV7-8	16	ASSSEFLGQGINQPQH
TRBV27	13	ASSRSGSSSYEQY
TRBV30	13	AWTPHSGFNTEAF
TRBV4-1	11	ASSQDRLRGYT
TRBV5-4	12	ASSWDRRTDTQY
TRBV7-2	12	ASSRGAFGEKLF
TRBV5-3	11	ARSFGKVCGYT
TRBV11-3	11	ASSLGQGDEQY
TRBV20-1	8	SALYNEQF
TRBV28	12	ASSPPTGGYGYT
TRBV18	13	ASSPMGQHSYEQY
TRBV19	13	ASRPGQGYKNIQY
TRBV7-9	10	ASTMEGAEQF
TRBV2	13	ASSESGGPNEKLF
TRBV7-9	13	ASSLGDRFYHEQY
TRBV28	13	ASSPPGGANTEAF
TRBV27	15	ASFGQGDLSSYNEQF
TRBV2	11	ASSNQKNTEAF
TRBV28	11	ASSSLGRDTQY
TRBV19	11	ASSISPGYGYT
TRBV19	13	ASSTTGTGVQPQH
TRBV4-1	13	ASSQDGQGSEKLF
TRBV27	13	ASSLGLANTGELF
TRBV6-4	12	ASSEGGSTDTQY
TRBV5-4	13	ASSRDRGSNQPQH
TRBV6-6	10	ASSRGDTEAF
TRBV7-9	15	ASSLFAPRGTYYEQY
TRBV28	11	ASREQGNQPQH
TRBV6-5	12	ASILDRGGQPQH
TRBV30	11	ACRDRSSYEQY
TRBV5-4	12	ASSWDSWAYEQY
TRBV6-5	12	ASSESQGGYGYT
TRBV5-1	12	ASSWVGLSYEQY
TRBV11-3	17	ASSFFLNPGLAGAYEQY
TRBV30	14	AWSARDRRRNTEAF